This T cell receptor (beta chain) was documented in a study of radiotherapy plus CTLA-4 blockade in lung cancer. Trimming left V 1 base short and J 1 base short, with 2 bases between. The V gene's germline CDR1 is MNHNS and CDR2 SASEGT. The CDR3 is made up of 14 amino acids. Sequenced by immunoSEQ multiplex PCR; TCRdb stores in-frame clones only, minus some. The table shows approximately 110,000 clones, with 81% occurring only once. The sequencing here drew on peripheral blood, taken from a patient treated with radiotherapy plus ipilimumab. The sequence came from a human donor with non-small cell lung cancer that progressed on radiotherapy plus ipilimumab. Some clones in this sample may be carry-over from other donors' samples. The genes are TRBV6-1 and TRBJ1-6, with D hard to call. The CDR3, as DNA: TGTGCCAGCAGTGAAGGGTCCTATAATTCACCCCTCCACTTT. This gives the protein CASSEGSYNSPLHF.